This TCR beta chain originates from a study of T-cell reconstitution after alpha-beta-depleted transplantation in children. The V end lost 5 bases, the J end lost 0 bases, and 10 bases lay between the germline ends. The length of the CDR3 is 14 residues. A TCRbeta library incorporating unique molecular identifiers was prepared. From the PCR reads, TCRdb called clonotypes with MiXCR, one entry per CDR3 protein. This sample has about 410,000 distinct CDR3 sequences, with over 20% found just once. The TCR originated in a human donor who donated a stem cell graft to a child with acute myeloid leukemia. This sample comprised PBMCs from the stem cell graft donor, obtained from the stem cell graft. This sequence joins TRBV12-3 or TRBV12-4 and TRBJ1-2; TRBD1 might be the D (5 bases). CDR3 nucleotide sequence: TGTGCCAGCAGTAAAGAGACAGCTAACTATGGCTACACCTTC. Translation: CASSKETANYGYTF.